The 6 T cell receptor beta chains below were found in one sample sequenced in a study of control samples from healthy donors and cancer patients. The assay was immunoSEQ multiplex PCR, and TCRdb's table has in-frame clones only and misses some. The sample lists about 84,000 clones, around 84% seen once, with under 14% in the top ten. Sequenced input: PBMCs. These receptors originate from a man aged 60 to 69 with head and neck cancer.

This rearrangement joins TRBV12-3 or TRBV12-4 to TRBJ1-1, with D hard to call. V was pared by 4 bases and J by 5 bases, with 11 bases between. The CDR3 is 13 residues long. This CDR3 reads CASSWGTRTEAFF. For the CDR3, the DNA is TGTGCCAGCAGTTGGGGTACTAGGACTGAAGCTTTCTTT.

This clone has only a few counts. J is TRBJ2-7 and V is TRBV28; TRBD1 is a possible D gene (6 bases). This CDR3 has 14 residues. With 7 bases removed from V and 5 bases from J, the gap between germline ends came to 18 bases. CDR1 MDHEN and CDR2 SYDVKM come from the germline V gene. Here the CDR3 reads CASTRLGQKHEQYF. The CDR3 nucleotides are TGTGCCAGCACCCGCCTTGGACAGAAGCACGAGCAGTACTTC.

This clone was seen a single time. This chain uses TRBV18 with TRBJ2-7; D is unclear. Deletions cut 1 base from V and 5 bases from J, with 12 bases between. Per germline, CDR1 KGHSH and CDR2 LQKENI. This CDR3 is 14 amino acids long. The CDR3 region has the DNA TGTGCCAGCTCACCACGGGCCGCTGGGGACGAGCAGTACTTC. It translates to CASSPRAAGDEQYF.

V and J are TRBV24-1 and TRBJ2-2; no firm D call. The CDR3 spans 12 residues. Germline CDR1 reads KGHDR; CDR2 reads SFDVKD. Trimming stripped 10 bases from V and 3 bases from J, with 8 bases between. The CDR3 nucleotides read TGTGCCACGGCGACTTACACCGGGGAGCTGTTTTTT. This gives the protein CATATYTGELFF.

This chain links TRBV27 with TRBJ2-1; no firm D call. V was trimmed by 2 bases and J by 4 bases, leaving 6 bases between them. The CDR3 is 13 amino acids. In germline, CDR1 is MNHEY, CDR2 SMNVEV (reference sequence). The CDR3 sequence: CASSLRPYNEQFF. As DNA, the CDR3 is TGTGCCAGCAGTTTACGGCCGTACAATGAGCAGTTCTTC.

The table lists this clone with a few counts. The sample contains more than one DNA sequence encoding this CDR3. V usage is TRBV19 and J usage is TRBJ1-1; TRBD1 agrees at 9 bases. Germline CDR1 reads LNHDA; CDR2 reads SQIVND (reference sequence). The trim removed 6 bases at V and 6 bases at J, leaving 8 bases unmatched. The CDR3 sequence is 14 residues long. The CDR3 bases are TGTGCCAGTAGCCGGGACAGGGTTAGGGCTGAAGCTTTCTTT. Its translation: CASSRDRVRAEAFF.